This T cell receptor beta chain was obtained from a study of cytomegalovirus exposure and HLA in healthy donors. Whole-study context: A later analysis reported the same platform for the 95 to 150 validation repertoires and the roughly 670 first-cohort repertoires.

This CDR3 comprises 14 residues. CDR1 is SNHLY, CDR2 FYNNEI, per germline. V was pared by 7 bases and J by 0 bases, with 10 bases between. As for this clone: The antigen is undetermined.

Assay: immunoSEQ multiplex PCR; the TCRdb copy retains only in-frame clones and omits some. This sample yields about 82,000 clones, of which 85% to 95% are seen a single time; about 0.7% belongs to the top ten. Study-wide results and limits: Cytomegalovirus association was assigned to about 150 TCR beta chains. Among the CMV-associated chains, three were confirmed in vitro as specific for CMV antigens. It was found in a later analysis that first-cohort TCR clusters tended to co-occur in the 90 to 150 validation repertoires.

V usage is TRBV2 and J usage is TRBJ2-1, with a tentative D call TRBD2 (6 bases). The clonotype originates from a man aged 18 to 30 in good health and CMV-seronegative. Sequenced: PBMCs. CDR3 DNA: TGTGCCAGCATAGCGGAAAGCTCCTACAATGAGCAGTTCTTC. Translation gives CASIAESSYNEQFF.